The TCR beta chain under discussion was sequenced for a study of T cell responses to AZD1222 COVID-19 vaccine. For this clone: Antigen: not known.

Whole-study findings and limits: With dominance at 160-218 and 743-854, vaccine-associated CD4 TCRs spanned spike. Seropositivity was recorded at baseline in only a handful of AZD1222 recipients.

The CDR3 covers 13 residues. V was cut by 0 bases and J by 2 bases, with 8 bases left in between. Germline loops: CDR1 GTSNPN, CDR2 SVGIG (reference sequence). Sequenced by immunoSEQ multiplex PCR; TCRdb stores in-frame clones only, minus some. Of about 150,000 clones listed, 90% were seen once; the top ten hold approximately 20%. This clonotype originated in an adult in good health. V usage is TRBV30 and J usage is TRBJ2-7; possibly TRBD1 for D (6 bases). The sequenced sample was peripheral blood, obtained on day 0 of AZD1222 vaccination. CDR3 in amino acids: CAWSVDSTYEQYF. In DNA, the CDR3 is TGTGCCTGGAGTGTGGACAGTACCTACGAGCAGTACTTC.